This TCR beta chain was documented in a study of cytomegalovirus exposure and HLA in healthy donors. Trimming removed 2 bases from V and 4 bases from J; junction bases left unmatched: 7. Germline V gene data show CDR1 as SGHNT and CDR2 as YYREEE (reference sequence). This CDR3 region has 15 residues. The study ran its PCR with 60 Vbeta and 13 Jbeta primers. In the authors' workflow: In a later analysis, of about 80 million unique beta chains, 9 million to 11 million appeared in at least two donors. Assay used: immunoSEQ multiplex PCR; TCRdb lists only in-frame clones, some missing. Clone size and the V and J calls come from that table; the DNA yielded D and trimming. The sample lists approximately 250,000 clones, approximately 84% occurring once. Remarks on this clone: The antigen remains unidentified.

Study observations and caveats: An analysis done earlier found most TCR beta V segments productive about 90% or about 30% of the time.

The sequence derives from a girl aged 2 to 10 in good health and CMV-seronegative. The sequenced material came from PBMCs. The rearrangement links TRBV5-4 to TRBJ1-1, with 8 bases lining up with TRBD1. The CDR3: CASSLRQGWSTEAFF. The CDR3 DNA is TGTGCCAGCAGCTTACGACAGGGGTGGAGCACTGAAGCTTTCTTT.